This T cell receptor (beta chain) was sequenced in a study of glioma-infiltrating T cells (dated by TCRdb to the mid-2010s). Context from the whole study: Sequencing of TCR alpha- and beta-chain repertoires was performed on glioma tissue, on non-neoplastic brain tissue, and on matched peripheral blood mononuclear cells. To measure how far tissue and blood T-cell populations diverged, each tissue-infiltrating repertoire was compared against the peripheral blood repertoire of the same patient. Three low-grade glioma patients, fewer than 10 primary glioblastoma patients, and three non-glioma patients who contributed non-neoplastic brain tissue made up the paired cohort.

The iRepertoire nested amplicon-rescue multiplex PCR (arm-PCR) platform was used to amplify TCR alpha and beta CDR3 regions from RNA. For one-step reverse transcription and amplification, roughly 85-400 ng of tissue mRNA or PBMC total RNA was used as input. After bead purification, a secondary multiplex PCR added Illumina adapters, and libraries were gel-purified between 200 and 400 bp. Libraries carried internal 6-nucleotide barcodes used for demultiplexing. Libraries were sequenced on an Illumina MiSeq with 2x220 or 2x250 nucleotide paired-end reads. Under the source paper's analysis protocol: FLASH 1.2.11 was used to merge paired reads, and BWA-MEM then aligned the reads to the GRCh37 human genome before TRA and TRB reads were extracted. An IMGT-derived reference of cassette sequences and CDR3 motifs, with pseudogenes included, was used for V and J assignment. Reads were translated in three frames, and productive CDR3s were defined by a C…FGXG motif without stop codons. Clonotypes were defined as unique combinations of V-J cassette pair and CDR3 amino acid sequence. Reads were filtered by Hamming distance, with the threshold set by the sequence error rate of each sample in mapped regions. TCRdb applied fastp at Q25 and MiXCR to the public reads, then kept only in-frame beta chains. Rows are unified per CDR3 protein, each entry keeping the most common DNA and genes. V and J calls and clone size were set by TCRdb, not the authors. A total of some 93,000 distinct CDR3 sequences appear in this sample, about 40% of them only once. The top ten clonotypes cover less than 45% of the sample.

This clonotype was found many times. The antigen it binds to is not known. Base-call qualities are not available, and no considerably larger clone is one nucleotide away. The germline V gene encodes CDR1 KGHSH and CDR2 LQKENI. V was cut back by 6 bases and J by 14 bases, leaving a gap of 14 bases between them. The CDR3 starts with the cysteine, ends with the phenylalanine, and has 12 residues. Left in the record is the CDR3 DNA by itself, 36 bases read in frame from the first base. Summary of the overall study and its limitations: Tissue and blood shared very few CDR3 sequences, a result attributed to high CDR3 diversity and limited sampling. Group comparisons were based on small numbers of patients: three non-neoplastic, three low-grade glioma and seven to nine glioblastoma patients. VJ-independent divergence between tissue and blood was found to be below expectation in non-neoplastic patients but above expectation in all gliomas, particularly low-grade gliomas.

The sample consisted of glioma tissue, nonneoplastic brain tissue, or PBMCs (not recorded which). The TCR originated in a human donor with low-grade glioma or glioblastoma, undergoing nonglioma brain surgery, or in good health (not recorded which). The V gene is TRBV18 and the J gene is TRBJ1-6; the D segment could be TRBD1, given 6 matching bases. CDR3 loop: CASSANRESLHF. The DNA sequence reads TGTGCCAGCTCGGCGAACAGGGAGTCCCTCCACTTT.